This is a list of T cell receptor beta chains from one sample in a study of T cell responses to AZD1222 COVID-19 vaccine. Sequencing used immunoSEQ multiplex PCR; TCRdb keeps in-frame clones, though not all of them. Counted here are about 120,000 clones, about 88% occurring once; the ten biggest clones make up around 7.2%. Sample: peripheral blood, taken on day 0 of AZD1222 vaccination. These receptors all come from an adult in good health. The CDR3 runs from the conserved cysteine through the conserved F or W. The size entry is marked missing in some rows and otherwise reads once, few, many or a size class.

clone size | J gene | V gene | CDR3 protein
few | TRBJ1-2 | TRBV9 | CASSPPNYGYTF
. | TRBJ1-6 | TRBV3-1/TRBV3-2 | CASSQQDRGYGSPLHF
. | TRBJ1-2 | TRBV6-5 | CASRPGTGYGYTF
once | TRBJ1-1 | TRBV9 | CASSVAPNTEAFF
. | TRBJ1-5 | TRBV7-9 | CASSLAAAKPQHF
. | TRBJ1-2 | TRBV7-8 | CASSSPQDGKRGYTF
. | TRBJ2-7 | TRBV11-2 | CASASSYEQYF
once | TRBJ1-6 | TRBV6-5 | CASSYSRDSLLPLHF
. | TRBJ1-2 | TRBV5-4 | CASSSAPDKYYGYTF
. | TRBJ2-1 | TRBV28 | CASSLMDNEQFF
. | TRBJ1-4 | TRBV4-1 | CASSQDPREKLFF
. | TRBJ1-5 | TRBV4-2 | CASNSGGGPQHF
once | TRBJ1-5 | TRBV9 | CASSPSAGDSNQPQHF
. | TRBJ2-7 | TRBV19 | CASSISSGRASGYEQYF
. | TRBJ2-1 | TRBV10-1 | CARWSSGCYNEQFF
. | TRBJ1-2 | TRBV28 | CASSYLGRSGYTF
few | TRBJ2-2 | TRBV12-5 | CASGLGTNNGAGELFF
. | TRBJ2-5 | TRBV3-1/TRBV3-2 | CASSHPSFLGAQETQYF
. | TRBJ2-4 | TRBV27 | CASSTDSGHQYF
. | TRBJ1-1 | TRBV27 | CASRVGNRNTEAFF
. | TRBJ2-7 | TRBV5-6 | CASSLDGGWYEQYF
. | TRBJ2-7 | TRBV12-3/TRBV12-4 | CASSRDSYEQYF
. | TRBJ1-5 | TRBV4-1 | CASSIDRSYSNQPQHF
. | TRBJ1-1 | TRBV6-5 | CASSSGPGSTEAFF
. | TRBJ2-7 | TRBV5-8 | CASSHRIQGAYEQYF
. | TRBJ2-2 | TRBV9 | CASSLKTRLTTNTGELFF
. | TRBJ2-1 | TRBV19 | CASTIGTMGYNEQFF
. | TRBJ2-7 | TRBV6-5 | CASSYGGQRVEQYF
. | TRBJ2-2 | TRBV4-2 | CASSQDPGSLLTGELFF
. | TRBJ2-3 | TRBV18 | CASSSQGGSGTDTQYF
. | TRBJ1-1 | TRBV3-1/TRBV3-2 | CASSQAGDRGRGGAFF
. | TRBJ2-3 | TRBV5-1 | CASSFGQGSDTQYF
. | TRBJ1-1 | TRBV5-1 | CASGNEGNTEAFF
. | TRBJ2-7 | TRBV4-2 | CASSHGLAGAYEQYF
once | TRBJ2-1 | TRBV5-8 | CASSSGQGYNEQFF
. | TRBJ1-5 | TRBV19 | CASSIQGNGNQPQHF
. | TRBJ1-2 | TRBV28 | CASSPRTGHGYGYTF
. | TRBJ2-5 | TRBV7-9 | CASGLAGFLQETQYF
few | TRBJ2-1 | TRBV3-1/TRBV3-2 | CASSQVGDEQFF
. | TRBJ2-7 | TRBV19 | CALGGSGAYEQYF
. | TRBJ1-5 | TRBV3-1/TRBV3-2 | CASSQGSGRLNQPQHF
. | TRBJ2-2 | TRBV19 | CASSGTGVFGELFF
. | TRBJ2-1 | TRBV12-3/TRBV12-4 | CASSPVTSNEQFF
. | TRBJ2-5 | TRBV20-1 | CSARRTGSQYF
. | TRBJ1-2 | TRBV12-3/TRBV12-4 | CASSLRGYTF